Following are 21 T cell receptor beta chains from one sample sequenced in a study of metastatic and nonmetastatic thyroid tumors. TCRdb re-clonotyped the PCR reads via MiXCR. Found here are under 95,000 clones, about 9.1% of them singletons; the top ten hold 8.8%. All patients were treatment-naive before thyroid surgery. Sequenced sample: blood. The receptors were sampled from a female donor with papillary thyroid cancer or a benign thyroid nodule (not recorded which). Some clones in this sample may be carry-over from other donors' samples.

This clone was detected many times. This CDR3 reads CASVRNRGGYEQYF. Written as DNA, the CDR3 is TGTGCCAGCGTCAGAAACCGGGGCGGCTACGAGCAGTACTTC. The chain joins TRBV27 to TRBJ2-7; the D call may be TRBD1 or TRBD2 (5 bases each). CDR3 size: 14 residues. V was shortened by 8 bases and J by 3 bases, with 17 bases between the two germline ends. The germline V gene has CDR1 MNHEY and CDR2 SMNVEV (reference sequence).

This clone has a handful of counts. This clone may be a read error of a much larger clone one base away. The chain employs TRBV7-6 and TRBJ2-2, with D tentatively TRBD1 (6 bases). Trimming removed 0 bases at V and 4 bases at J, with 9 bases between. Germline lookup yields CDR1 SGHVS and CDR2 FNYEAQ. The CDR3 has 15 residues. The CDR3 region has the DNA TGTGCCAGCAGCTTAGCCCTGGACAGCACCGGGGAGCTGTTTTTT. Residues: CASSLALDSTGELFF.

J is TRBJ2-5 and V is TRBV30; 9 bases fit TRBD1. Trimming removed 2 bases from V and 2 bases from J; junction bases left unmatched: 6. The CDR3 is made up of 15 amino acids. The germline CDR1 and CDR2 sequences are GTSNPN and SVGIG (reference sequence). DNA of the CDR3: TGTGCCTGGAGTACGGGACAGGGAAGACAAGAGACCCAGTACTTC. This translates into CAWSTGQGRQETQYF. Combining the CDR3 with reference TRBV30 and TRBJ2-5 gives the whole variable domain SQTIHQWPATLVQPVGSPLSLECTVEGTSNPNLYWYRQAAGRGLQLLFYSVGIGQISSEVPQNLSASRPQDRQFILSSKKLLLSDSGFYLCAWSTGQGRQETQYFGPGTRLLVL.

V and J are TRBV2 and TRBJ2-3; 7 nucleotides align to TRBD1. Germline lookup yields CDR1 SNHLY and CDR2 FYNNEI. After removal of 7 bases from V and 7 bases from J, the junction contained 17 bases not matched to a gene. The length of the CDR3 is 16 residues. CDR3 in DNA: TGTGCCAGCATAGAAGGCGAGACAGGGATCTCTTATACGCAGTATTTT. It codes for CASIEGETGISYTQYF.

This clone was seen at least ten times. This chain connects TRBV5-6 to TRBJ1-2; TRBD1 might be the D (6 bases). V lost 5 bases and J lost 4, with 12 bases in between. Germline CDR1 and CDR2: SGHDT and YYEEEE. The CDR3 covers 13 residues. The CDR3 bases are TGTGCCAGCAGAGGGGGAAACACCTATGGCTACACCTTC. This gives the protein CASRGGNTYGYTF. The full variable domain, completed using reference TRBV5-6 and TRBJ1-2, is DAGVTQSPTHLIKTRGQQVTLRCSPKSGHDTVSWYQQALGQGPQFIFQYYEEEERQRGNFPDRFSGHQFPNYSSELNVNALLLGDSALYLCASRGGNTYGYTFGSGTRLTVV.

This clone has ten or more counts. CDR3 in DNA: TGCGCCAGCAGTGAGTACAGCTACAATGAGCAGTTCTTC. Its translation is CASSEYSYNEQFF. The chain is built from TRBV10-2 and TRBJ2-1; D not resolved. Germline values: CDR1 WSHSY, CDR2 SAAADI. CDR3 length: 13 amino acids. The ends were cut back, 1 base at V and 3 bases at J, with 4 bases in the middle.

This clone has just a few counts. Possible read error: a much larger clone is one base away. The CDR3 spells CASTLVANTEAFF. The CDR3 DNA sequence: TGTGCCAGCACACTGGTAGCGAACACTGAAGCTTTCTTT. The rearrangement links TRBV2 to TRBJ1-1; D unclear. The germline V and J ends were trimmed by 7 bases and 1 base, with 10 bases remaining between them. The CDR3 runs 13 residues. Germline V lookup: CDR1 SNHLY, CDR2 FYNNEI.

This clone was observed at least ten times. The chain uses TRBV20-1 and TRBJ2-2; no clear D. Trimming cost V 1 base and J 0 bases, with 6 bases left between them. Germline CDR1 is DFQATT and CDR2 is SNEGSKA (reference sequence). CDR3 size: 14 residues. CDR3 DNA sequence: TGCAGTGCTAGAGTGCAAGCGAACACCGGGGAGCTGTTTTTT. Translated: CSARVQANTGELFF.

The rearrangement joins TRBV11-1 to TRBJ2-5, with D unresolved. There are 18 residues in the CDR3. Germline loops: CDR1 SGHAT, CDR2 FQDESV (reference sequence). Trimming removed 1 base from V and 5 bases from J, with 23 bases in between. The CDR3 reads CASSLGMPLRNSRETQYF. The CDR3 DNA follows: TGTGCCAGCAGCTTAGGTATGCCGCTCAGGAACTCTAGGGAGACCCAGTACTTC.

The DNA of the CDR3 is TGTGCCAGCAGCTCCGACGGCGCGAACACCGGGGAGCTGTTTTTT. This codes for CASSSDGANTGELFF. The V and J genes are TRBV7-3 and TRBJ2-2; D unclear. The CDR3 runs to 15 residues. The germline V gene encodes CDR1 SGHTA and CDR2 FQGTGA. V lost 4 bases, J lost 0 bases, and 9 bases lay in between. Looking up the rest from reference TRBV7-3 and TRBJ2-2 gives the full variable domain: GAGVSQTPSNKVTEKGKYVELRCDPISGHTALYWYRQSLGQGPEFLIYFQGTGAADDSGLPNDRFFAVRPEGSVSTLKIQRTERGDSAVYLCASSSDGANTGELFFGEGSRLTVL.

This clone was seen a few times. Being one base from a much bigger clone, this may be a read error. No conserved phenylalanine or tryptophan ends this CDR3, so it is likely a read error. The V call is TRBV5-6, the J call TRBJ2-7; a possible D gene is TRBD1 (5 bases). The CDR3 extends over 11 amino acids. Per the germline V gene, CDR1 is SGHDT and CDR2 is YYEEEE. Trimming pared 3 bases from V and 4 bases from J, leaving 5 bases between. The CDR3 DNA reads TGTGCCAGCAGCTACAGGTACGAGCAGTACCTC. Encoded protein: CASSYRYEQYL.

The CDR3 protein is CASSQARRGHGYTF. The CDR3 DNA sequence: TGTGCCAGCAGCCAAGCCCGCAGGGGCCATGGCTACACCTTC. The chain links TRBV3-1 to TRBJ1-2; possible D gene TRBD1, 6 bases. This CDR3 region has 14 residues. Germline CDR1 reads LGHDT; CDR2 reads YNNKEL (reference sequence). V lost 1 base and J 6 bases, leaving 12 bases between the germline ends.

This clone was picked up many times. The gene calls are TRBV6-1 and TRBJ1-1; D is possibly TRBD1 (5 bases). The CDR3 runs to 15 residues. In germline, CDR1 is MNHNS, CDR2 SASEGT. Trimming took 5 bases from V and 6 from J, leaving 19 bases between them. The CDR3: CASSPRASRDPEAFF. The CDR3 DNA is TGTGCCAGCAGTCCCCGAGCCAGCAGGGACCCTGAAGCTTTCTTT.

This clone has ten or more counts. The chain combines TRBV12-3 or TRBV12-4 with TRBJ2-2; no reliable D call. V lost 5 bases to trimming and J lost 7 bases, with 11 bases between them. This CDR3 spans 13 amino acids. The CDR3 DNA reads TGTGCCAGCAGTCCTACTTGGGGCGGGGAGCTGTTTTTT. Translated: CASSPTWGGELFF.

V is TRBV20-1 and J is TRBJ2-3, with 11 bases lining up with TRBD2. Per the germline V gene, CDR1 is DFQATT and CDR2 is SNEGSKA (reference sequence). J lost 5 bases, V lost 3 bases, and 7 bases had no gene match. This CDR3 is built from 15 residues. The CDR3 region has the DNA TGCAGTGCTAGTGTTAGCGGGAGGGCCGGAGATACGCAGTATTTT. Its protein product is CSASVSGRAGDTQYF.

Ten or more counts support this clone. V usage is TRBV7-9 and J usage is TRBJ1-4; D gene ambiguous. Germline CDR1 is SEHNR and CDR2 is FQNEAQ (reference sequence). The V end was cut by 5 bases, the J end by 7 bases, with 14 bases between. CDR3 size: 14 residues. CDR3 in DNA: TGTGCCAGCAGCGGTAAAAGGATGTCTGAAAAACTGTTTTTT. This codes for CASSGKRMSEKLFF.

This clone was counted ten times or more. Other nucleotide sequences in the sample specify the same CDR3. The rearrangement links TRBV6-1 to TRBJ1-6; D uncertain. V was pared by 6 bases and J by 0 bases, with 12 bases between. Germline CDR1 reads MNHNS; CDR2 reads SASEGT. The CDR3 spans 16 residues. The CDR3 protein is CASRLEESSYNSPLHF. The DNA for the CDR3 is TGTGCCAGCAGATTGGAAGAAAGCTCCTATAATTCACCCCTCCACTTT.

The chain employs TRBV12-5 and TRBJ2-1; maybe TRBD2 (7 bases). There are 19 residues in the CDR3. With 0 bases removed from V and 9 bases from J, the gap between germline ends came to 27 bases. Germline CDR1 is LGHNT and CDR2 is FRNRAP. DNA of the CDR3: TGTGCTAGTGGTTTGGTAGCGCGGGGGCTCAACCCGATTAACGGTGAGCAGTTCTTC. Its protein is CASGLVARGLNPINGEQFF.

The table lists this clone with many counts. The rearrangement links TRBV19 to TRBJ1-1; 9 bases match TRBD1. CDR3 size: 16 residues. The germline CDR1 and CDR2 sequences are LNHDA and SQIVND (reference sequence). The V gene end was trimmed by 5 bases and the J gene end by 4 bases; junction bases not matched to a gene: 11. In DNA form, the CDR3 reads TGTGCCAGTAGTCCTCTTCCACAGGGGGCGATCACTGAAGCTTTCTTT. This gives the protein CASSPLPQGAITEAFF.

The V and J genes are TRBV9 and TRBJ1-6, with 7 bases that match TRBD1. Germline V gene sequence: CDR1 SGDLS, CDR2 YYNGEE. V was clipped by 3 bases and J by 7 bases; unmatched bases: 1. This CDR3 spans 13 amino acids. The CDR3 loop is CASSAGGNSPLHF. The CDR3 DNA reads TGTGCCAGCAGCGCAGGGGGGAATTCACCCCTCCACTTT.

The CDR3 sequence: CASSAPGQGSNGYTF. CDR3 nucleotides: TGTGCCAGCAGTGCTCCGGGACAGGGGTCGAATGGCTACACCTTC. The chain combines TRBV6-1 with TRBJ1-2, with TRBD1 matching 10 bases. This CDR3 comprises 15 residues. Germline V CDR1 and CDR2: MNHNS, SASEGT. The V and J ends lost 4 bases and 6 bases, in that order; junction bases with no gene match: 8.